These 9 T cell receptor beta chains were all obtained from the same sample, sequenced in a study of cytomegalovirus exposure and HLA in healthy donors. 60 Vbeta and 13 Jbeta primers were used in PCR. Assay used: immunoSEQ multiplex PCR; TCRdb lists only in-frame clones, some missing. The repertoire holds about 110,000 clones, with roughly 15% as singletons. The sequenced material came from PBMCs. These receptors were collected from a female donor in good health and CMV-seronegative.

This clone was detected a few times. This sequence joins TRBV2 and TRBJ2-6; tentatively, D is TRBD2 (5 bases). The CDR3 covers 14 residues. Trimming shortened V by 9 bases and J by 6 bases, and 15 bases separated the two germline ends. Germline CDR1 and CDR2: SNHLY and FYNNEI. The CDR3 DNA follows: TGTGCCAGTAGGACCCCTCGGGAGGCCAACGTCCTGACTTTC. The encoded protein is CASRTPREANVLTF.

The chain links TRBV9 to TRBJ1-1; D gene uncertain. The V gene's germline CDR1 is SGDLS and CDR2 YYNGEE. The CDR3 has 14 amino acids. Trimming stripped 4 bases from V and 1 base from J, with 11 bases between. The CDR3: CASSPDTSNTEAFF. The CDR3 bases are TGTGCCAGCAGCCCTGACACTTCGAACACTGAAGCTTTCTTT.

V usage is TRBV27 and J usage is TRBJ2-2; 13 bases map to TRBD2. CDR1 MNHEY and CDR2 SMNVEV come from the germline V gene (reference sequence). The CDR3 has 19 amino acids. The J segment lost 0 bases and the V segment lost 4 bases, leaving 8 bases of the junction unmatched. Here the CDR3 reads CASSSERTSGGPNTGELFF. The CDR3 DNA reads as TGTGCCAGCAGTTCGGAACGGACTAGCGGGGGTCCGAACACCGGGGAGCTGTTTTTT.

The chain recombines TRBV5-1 with TRBJ1-1; D may be TRBD1 (6 bases). Trimming removed 2 bases at V and 1 base at J, with 12 bases between. The CDR3 spans 15 residues. Germline assignment: CDR1 SGHRS and CDR2 YFSETQ. The CDR3 reads CASSFGPGANTEAFF. CDR3 nucleotide sequence: TGCGCCAGCAGCTTTGGCCCAGGGGCGAACACTGAAGCTTTCTTT.

The J gene is TRBJ2-5, the V gene TRBV9, with 16 bases fitting TRBD2. With 4 bases clipped from V and 4 bases from J, the junction kept 7 bases outside the gene matches. Germline V gene data show CDR1 as SGDLS and CDR2 as YYNGEE. This CDR3 has 17 residues. This CDR3 reads CASSLGTSGRALETQYF. The CDR3 DNA is TGTGCCAGCAGCTTGGGGACTAGCGGGAGGGCCCTAGAGACCCAGTACTTC.

In this sample, this clone turned up a few times. The chain joins TRBV29-1 to TRBJ1-2; TRBD1 is a possible D gene (6 bases). This CDR3 region has 11 residues. Germline assignment: CDR1 SQVTM and CDR2 ANQGSEA. The V and J ends lost 3 bases and 9 bases respectively, with 11 bases between them. This CDR3 reads CSVEEQGSYTF. CDR3 sequence (DNA): TGCAGCGTTGAGGAACAGGGTAGCTACACCTTC.

In this sample, this clone turned up a few times. This sequence joins TRBV7-6 and TRBJ2-5, with D possibly matching TRBD1 (6 bases). Trimming left V 4 bases short and J 5 bases short, with 17 bases between. The CDR3 covers 15 residues. CDR1 and CDR2 (germline): SGHVS, FNYEAQ. The CDR3 DNA is TGTGCCAGCAGCTACCTGAGGGGGACGGGGGAGACCCAGTACTTC. It is translated as CASSYLRGTGETQYF.

The chain carries TRBV29-1 and TRBJ1-2, with 11 bases matching TRBD1. Germline V gene lookup returns CDR1 SQVTM and CDR2 ANQGSEA. The V gene end was trimmed by 7 bases and the J gene end by 7 bases; junction bases not matched to a gene: 8. This CDR3 has 13 residues. CDR3 DNA: TGCAGCGCCACAGGACAGGGGGCGCCTGGCTACACCTTC. It codes for CSATGQGAPGYTF.

This chain connects TRBV7-9 to TRBJ1-2, with 9 bases that match TRBD1. Germline V gene sequence: CDR1 SEHNR, CDR2 FQNEAQ (reference sequence). The CDR3 has 17 amino acids. Trimming cost V 3 bases and J 6 bases; bases outside gene matches: 14. DNA of the CDR3: TGTGCCAGCAGCTTCTCGGGACAGGGCGGAGGTATGGATGGCTACACCTTC. Protein product: CASSFSGQGGGMDGYTF.